The 5 T cell receptor beta chains below all came from one sample that was sequenced in a study of blood T cells in healthy people across ages. With a J-beta primer mix and a sample-barcoded 5' primer, a second PCR ran roughly 7 to 11 cycles. TCRdb processed the 5' RACE reads anew with MiXCR; each CDR3 protein has one entry. The sample consists of around 1.5 million distinct CDR3 sequences, approximately 40% of them appearing once. The sequencing sample was made of blood. The source is a woman aged 18-29 years in good health.

The chain employs TRBV30 and TRBJ1-6; 9 bases are a match to TRBD1. Germline CDR1 and CDR2: GTSNPN and SVGIG (reference sequence). The CDR3 sequence is 14 residues long. Losses at the gene ends were 5 bases for V and 10 bases for J; bases not matched to a gene: 9. The CDR3 reads CAWLRDRVSSPLHF. The CDR3 bases are TGTGCCTGGCTCCGGGACAGGGTCAGCTCACCCCTCCACTTT.

This clonotype was detected only a few times. This chain connects TRBV20-1 to TRBJ2-1, with 8 positions matching TRBD1. The DNA end favors TRBJ2-7, so the J call may be wrong. CDR1 is DFQATT, CDR2 SNEGSKA, per germline (reference sequence). The CDR3 spans 14 residues. The chain's CDR3 is CSAPKGAGGNEQYF. Here the CDR3 DNA reads TGCAGTGCTCCCAAGGGCGCAGGGGGCAATGAGCAGTACTTC.

As to this clonotype: A read error may be the cause here, since a much bigger clone is one base away. The chain recombines TRBV6-5 with TRBJ2-1, with a tentative D call TRBD1 (5 bases). This CDR3 has 15 residues. The germline V gene has CDR1 MNHEY and CDR2 SVGAGI. CDR3 loop: CASSFRDSSYSEQFF. In DNA form, the CDR3 reads TGTGCCAGCAGTTTCAGGGATAGCTCCTACAGTGAGCAGTTCTTC.

The chain carries TRBV28 and TRBJ1-6; TRBD1 is a possible D gene (5 bases). V dropped 3 bases and J dropped 5 bases, with 11 bases sitting between them. The germline CDR1 and CDR2 sequences are MDHEN and SYDVKM. The CDR3 has 15 amino acids. In DNA, the CDR3 is TGTGCCAGCAGTTTCCTTAGGGGAGATAATTCACCCCTCCACTTT. Translated, it gives CASSFLRGDNSPLHF.

The CDR3 DNA follows: TGTGCCACCAGCAGGATCGGGACAGGGGGCGTAGAGCAGTACTTC. The encoded protein is CATSRIGTGGVEQYF. V is TRBV15 and J is TRBJ2-7, with 12 bases lining up with TRBD1. Germline values: CDR1 LNHNV, CDR2 YYDKDF (reference sequence). The V gene end was trimmed by 3 bases and the J gene end by 7 bases; junction bases not matched to a gene: 7. CDR3 length: 15 residues.